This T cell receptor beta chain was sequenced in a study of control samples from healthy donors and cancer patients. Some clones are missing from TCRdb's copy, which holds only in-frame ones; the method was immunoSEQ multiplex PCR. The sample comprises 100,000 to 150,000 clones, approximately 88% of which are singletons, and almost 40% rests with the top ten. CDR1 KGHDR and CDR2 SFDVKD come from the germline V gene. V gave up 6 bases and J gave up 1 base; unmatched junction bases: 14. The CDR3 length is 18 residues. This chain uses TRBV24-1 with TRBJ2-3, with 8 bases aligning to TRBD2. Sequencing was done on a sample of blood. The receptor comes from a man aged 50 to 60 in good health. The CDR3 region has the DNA TGTGCCACCAGTCTCGTCCCGGCGGTAGCGGGGTGCACAGATACGCAGTATTTT. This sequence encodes CATSLVPAVAGCTDTQYF.